One T cell receptor beta chain is described in this entry. Its binding antigen is unknown. The input lacks base qualities; no much larger clone sits a single base away. The record originates from a study of blood T cell repertoires in COVID-19 (TCRdb year 2020). Regarding the research as a whole: Samples from collaborators originated in the United States, Italy and Spain and spanned both the acute and convalescent phases of COVID-19. The prospective study material was composed of cDNA or gDNA derived from T cells, B-cell-depleted T cells, or PBMCs. Subjects who had been exposed to COVID-19, were actively infected with it, or had recovered from it provided the deeply sampled blood TCRbeta repertoires that made up the dataset. The repertoires were made available in a free public database intended to serve as a resource for research on the immune response to SARS-CoV-2. The sample metadata nearly always contained a de-identified subject ID, COVID-19 status, age in years and sex. HLA class I and class II types, where available, came from metadata supplied by the sample provider rather than from assay-based typing. The samples were drawn from the first 160 participants of the ongoing ImmuneRACE study and from under 1,500 subjects provided by 6 global collaborators. The paper as a whole reports these results and caveats: Clinical and demographic metadata were provided uncurated, with the amount varying by source and participant.

TCRbeta CDR3 regions were amplified from genomic DNA using the immunoSEQ Assay, a bias-controlled multiplex PCR. As for how the authors treated the data: The number of nucleated cells in each sample was estimated by amplification of reference gene primers within the assay. To quantify the absolute abundance of each unique TCRbeta CDR3 rearrangement, sequence reads were collapsed and filtered. Productive Simpson clonality was computed per sample as the square root of Simpson's diversity index over productive rearrangements. In TCRdb, the immuneACCESS table is reduced to in-frame sequences with V and J assigned. These tables do not hold every clone; where another copy was compared, an unresolved V gene accounts for under half, and the others remain unexplained. Clonal size and the V and J genes are those of that table, whereas D and trimming came from the DNA. The sample has 300,000 to 400,000 clones on record, about 87% of them singletons. The ten largest account for about 5% of the sample.

Enrolling through a virtual design, the prospective study's participants ranged in age from roughly 18 to 95 years and lived across more than 20 United States geographic areas. In the prospective study, participants were assigned to cohorts based on the clinical history participants reported in a screening survey and a study questionnaire. Recovered participants in ImmuneRACE Cohort 3 were defined as having two consecutive negative NP/OP PCR tests, clearance from a healthcare professional, or resolution of symptoms. In the prospective study, mobile phlebotomists collected whole blood, serum and a nasopharyngeal or oropharyngeal swab from each participant. Over a roughly two-month period, participants in the prospective study had the option of providing additional blood draws and questionnaires. Before DNA extraction, prospective study blood samples were shipped either frozen or at room temperature.

Counted from cysteine to phenylalanine, this CDR3 has 14 amino acids. Only the CDR3 DNA is retained, 42 bases long and in frame from the first base. The germline ends are 9 bases apart after V is trimmed by 3 bases and J by 3 bases. CDR1 and CDR2 are read off the germline V gene (reference sequence) as LGHDT and YNNKEL. The specimen sequenced was PBMCs or T cells enriched from blood (not recorded which). This receptor was identified in a man younger than 40 who had recovered from COVID-19. The V and J genes are TRBV3-1 (or the pseudogene TRBV3-2) and TRBJ1-5; TRBD1 is a weak D gene call, 5 bases matching. The CDR3 is CASSQTGLNQPQHF. The sequenced DNA: TGTGCCAGCAGCCAGACGGGACTCAATCAGCCCCAGCATTTT.